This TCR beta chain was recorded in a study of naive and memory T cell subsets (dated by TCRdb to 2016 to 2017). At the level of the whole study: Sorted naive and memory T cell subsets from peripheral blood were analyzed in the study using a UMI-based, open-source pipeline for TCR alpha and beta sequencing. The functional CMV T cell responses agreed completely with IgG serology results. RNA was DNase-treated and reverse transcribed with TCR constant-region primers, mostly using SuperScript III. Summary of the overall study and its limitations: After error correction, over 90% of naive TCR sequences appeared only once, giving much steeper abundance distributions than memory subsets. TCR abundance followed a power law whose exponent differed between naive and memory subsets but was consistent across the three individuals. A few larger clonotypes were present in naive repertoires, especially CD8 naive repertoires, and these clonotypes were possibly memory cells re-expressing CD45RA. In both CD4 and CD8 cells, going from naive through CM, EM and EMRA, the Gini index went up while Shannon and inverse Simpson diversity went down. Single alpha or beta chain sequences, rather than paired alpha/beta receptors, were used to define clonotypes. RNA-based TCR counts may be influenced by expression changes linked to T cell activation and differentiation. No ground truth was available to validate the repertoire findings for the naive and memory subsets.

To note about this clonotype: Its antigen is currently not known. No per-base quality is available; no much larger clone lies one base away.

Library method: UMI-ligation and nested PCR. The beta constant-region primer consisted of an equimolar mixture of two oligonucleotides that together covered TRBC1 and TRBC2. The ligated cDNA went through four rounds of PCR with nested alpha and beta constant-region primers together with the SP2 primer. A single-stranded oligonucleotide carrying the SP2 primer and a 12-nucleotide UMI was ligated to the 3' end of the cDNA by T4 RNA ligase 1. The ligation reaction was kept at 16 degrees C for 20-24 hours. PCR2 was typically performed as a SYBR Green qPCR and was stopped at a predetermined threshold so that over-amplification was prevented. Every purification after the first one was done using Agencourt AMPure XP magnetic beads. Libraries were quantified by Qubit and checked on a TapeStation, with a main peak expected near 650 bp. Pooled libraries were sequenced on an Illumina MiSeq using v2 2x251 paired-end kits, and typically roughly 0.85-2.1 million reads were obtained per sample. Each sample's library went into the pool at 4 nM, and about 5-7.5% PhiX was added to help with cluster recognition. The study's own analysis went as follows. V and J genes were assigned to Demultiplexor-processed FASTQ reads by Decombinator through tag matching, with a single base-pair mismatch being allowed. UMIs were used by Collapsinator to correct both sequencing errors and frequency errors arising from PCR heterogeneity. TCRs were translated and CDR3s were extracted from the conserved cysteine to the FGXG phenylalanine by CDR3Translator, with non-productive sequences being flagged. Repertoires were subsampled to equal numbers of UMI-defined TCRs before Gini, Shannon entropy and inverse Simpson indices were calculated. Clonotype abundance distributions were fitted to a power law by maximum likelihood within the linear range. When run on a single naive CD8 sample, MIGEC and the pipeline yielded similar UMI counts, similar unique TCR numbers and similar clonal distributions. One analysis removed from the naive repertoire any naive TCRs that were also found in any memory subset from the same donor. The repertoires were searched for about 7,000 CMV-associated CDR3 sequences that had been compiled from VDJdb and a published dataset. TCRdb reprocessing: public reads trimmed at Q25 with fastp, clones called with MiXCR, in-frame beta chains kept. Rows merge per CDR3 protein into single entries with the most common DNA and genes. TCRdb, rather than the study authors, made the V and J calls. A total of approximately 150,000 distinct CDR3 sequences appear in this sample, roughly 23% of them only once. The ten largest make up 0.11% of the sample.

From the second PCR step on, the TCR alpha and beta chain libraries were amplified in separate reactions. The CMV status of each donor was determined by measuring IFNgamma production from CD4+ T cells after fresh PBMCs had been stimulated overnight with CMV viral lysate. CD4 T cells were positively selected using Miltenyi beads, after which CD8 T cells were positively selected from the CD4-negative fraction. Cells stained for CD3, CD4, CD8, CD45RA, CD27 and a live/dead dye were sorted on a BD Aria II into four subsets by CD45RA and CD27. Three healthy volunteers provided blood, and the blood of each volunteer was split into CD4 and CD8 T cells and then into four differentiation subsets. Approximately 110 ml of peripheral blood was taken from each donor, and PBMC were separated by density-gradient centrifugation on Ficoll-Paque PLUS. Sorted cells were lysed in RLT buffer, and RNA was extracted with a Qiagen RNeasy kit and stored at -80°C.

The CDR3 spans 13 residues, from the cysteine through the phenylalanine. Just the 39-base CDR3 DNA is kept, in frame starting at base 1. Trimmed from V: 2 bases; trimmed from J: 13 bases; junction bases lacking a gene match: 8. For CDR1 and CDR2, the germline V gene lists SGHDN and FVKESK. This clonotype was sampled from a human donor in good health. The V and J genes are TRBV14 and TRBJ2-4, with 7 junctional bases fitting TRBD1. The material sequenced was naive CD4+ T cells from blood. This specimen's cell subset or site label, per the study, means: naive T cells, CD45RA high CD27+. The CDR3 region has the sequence CASSQMRDSPQYF. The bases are TGTGCCAGCAGCCAAATGAGGGACAGCCCACAGTACTTC.